In this sample, the clone carrying this TCR beta chain turned up many times. No antigen is known for it. Noted time point: sample taken at primary tumor resection. Donors were roughly 72 untreated early-stage non-small cell lung cancer patients. No cells were sorted before sequencing. The whole RNA sequenced was extracted from tumor, nontumor lung or frozen PBMC. TCRdb redid the calling of the 5' RACE reads with MiXCR, one entry per CDR3 protein. The repertoire holds roughly 7,800 distinct CDR3 sequences, with approximately 9.3% as singletons. These data come from a study of spatial heterogeneity in lung cancer. The overall study: More than eight raw reads, on average, carried each unique TCR and UMI combination. Regarding the study as a whole: It was found that expanded intratumoral alpha and beta TCR counts tracked tumor mutation counts. Tumor T cell coverage was estimated at 7% to 9% for alpha and more than 11% for beta chains.

V lost 3 bases, J lost 1 base, and 3 bases lay in between. The germline gives CDR1 SNHLY, CDR2 FYNNEI. CDR3 length equals 13 residues. Sequences were derived from lung tumor tissue, sampled at surgery. This receptor was obtained from a male donor with early-stage non-small cell lung cancer. The chain carries TRBV2 and TRBJ2-2; D is unresolved. The CDR3 sequence is CASSEGNTGELFF. CDR3 in DNA: TGTGCCAGCAGTGAGGGGAACACCGGGGAGCTGTTTTTT.